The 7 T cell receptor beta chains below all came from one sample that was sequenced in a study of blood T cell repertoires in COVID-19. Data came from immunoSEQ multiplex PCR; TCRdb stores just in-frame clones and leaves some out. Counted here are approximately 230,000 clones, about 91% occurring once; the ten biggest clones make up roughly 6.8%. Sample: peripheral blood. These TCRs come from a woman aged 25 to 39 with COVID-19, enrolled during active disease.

The CDR3 DNA sequence: TGTGCCAGCAGCGCAGGGATTAGGGATTCACCCCTCCACTTT. It translates to CASSAGIRDSPLHF. This sequence joins TRBV11-2 and TRBJ1-6, with D possibly matching TRBD1 (5 bases). Trimming cost V 5 bases and J 8 bases, with 13 bases left between them. The V gene's germline CDR1 is SGHAT and CDR2 FQNNGV. The CDR3 is 14 amino acids.

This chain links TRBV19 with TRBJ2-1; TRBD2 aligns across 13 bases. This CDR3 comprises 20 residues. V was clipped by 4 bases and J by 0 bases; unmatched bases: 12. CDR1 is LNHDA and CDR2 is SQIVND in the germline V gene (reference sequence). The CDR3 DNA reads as TGTGCCAGTAGTAAGGGGACTAGCGGGATGCTCCGCAGCTCCTACAATGAGCAGTTCTTC. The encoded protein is CASSKGTSGMLRSSYNEQFF.

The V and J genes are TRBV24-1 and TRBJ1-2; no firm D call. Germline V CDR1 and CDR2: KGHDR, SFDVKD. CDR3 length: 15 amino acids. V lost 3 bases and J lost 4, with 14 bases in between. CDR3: CATSDTRLQSYGYTF. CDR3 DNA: TGTGCCACCAGTGATACCAGACTCCAGTCCTATGGCTACACCTTC.

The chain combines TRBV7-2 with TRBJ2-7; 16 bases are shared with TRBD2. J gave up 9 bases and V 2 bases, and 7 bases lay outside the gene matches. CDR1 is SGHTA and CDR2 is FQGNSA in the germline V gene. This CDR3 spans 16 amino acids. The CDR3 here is CASSLLGTSGGAGQYF. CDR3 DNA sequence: TGTGCCAGCAGCTTACTAGGGACTAGCGGGGGGGCTGGGCAGTACTTC.

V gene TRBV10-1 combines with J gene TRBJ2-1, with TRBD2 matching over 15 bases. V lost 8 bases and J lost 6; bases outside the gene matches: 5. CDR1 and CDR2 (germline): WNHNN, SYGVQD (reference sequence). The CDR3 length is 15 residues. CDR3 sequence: CASSGLAGGRNEQFF. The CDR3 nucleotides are TGCGCCAGCTCGGGACTAGCGGGAGGCCGCAATGAGCAGTTCTTC.

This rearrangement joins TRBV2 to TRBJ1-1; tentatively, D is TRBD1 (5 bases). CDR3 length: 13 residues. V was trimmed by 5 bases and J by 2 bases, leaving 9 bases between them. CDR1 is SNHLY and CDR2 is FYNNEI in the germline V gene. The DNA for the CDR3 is TGTGCCAGCAGTATACAGGCTAACACTGAAGCTTTCTTT. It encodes CASSIQANTEAFF.

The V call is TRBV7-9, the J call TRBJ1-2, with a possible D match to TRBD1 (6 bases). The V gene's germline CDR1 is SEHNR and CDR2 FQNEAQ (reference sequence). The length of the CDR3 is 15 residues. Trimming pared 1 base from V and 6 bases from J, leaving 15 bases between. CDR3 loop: CASSLEAGVDDGYTF. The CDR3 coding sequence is TGTGCCAGCAGCTTAGAGGCAGGGGTCGATGATGGCTACACCTTC.